These 21 T cell receptor beta chains were sequenced from one sample in a study of CD8 T cells in Susac syndrome. Random hexamers primed reverse transcription of about 0.5 to 1 ug RNA. One entry per CDR3 protein results from TCRdb running MiXCR on the immunoSEQ multiplex PCR reads. The sample shows about 300,000 distinct CDR3 sequences, around 83% of them seen only once. Specimen: CD8+ T cells from PBMCs. Receptor source: a human donor with multiple sclerosis.

The chain joins TRBV29-1 to TRBJ2-1; D not certain. The germline CDR1 and CDR2 sequences are SQVTM and ANQGSEA. V was trimmed by 0 bases and J by 3 bases, leaving 18 bases between them. This CDR3 is 17 amino acids long. Here the CDR3 reads CSVEDPSPKTFYNEQFF. Here the CDR3 DNA reads TGCAGCGTTGAAGATCCCTCCCCCAAGACTTTCTACAATGAGCAGTTCTTC.

This chain connects TRBV2 to TRBJ2-2, with 7 nucleotides matching TRBD2. Losses at the gene ends were 10 bases for V and 5 bases for J; bases not matched to a gene: 13. The germline gives CDR1 SNHLY, CDR2 FYNNEI. The CDR3 totals 15 residues. CDR3 in amino acids: CATPYLAGRTGELFF. Here the CDR3 DNA reads TGTGCCACCCCCTACTTAGCGGGTAGGACCGGGGAGCTGTTTTTT.

This clonotype appeared a single time. The chain recombines TRBV19 with TRBJ1-2; TRBD1 matches at 8 bases. Germline CDR1 is LNHDA and CDR2 is SQIVND (reference sequence). CDR3 size: 14 residues. The V gene end was trimmed by 5 bases and the J gene end by 6 bases; junction bases not matched to a gene: 8. The CDR3 DNA reads as TGTGCCAGTAGTTTGGACAGGGAAGTGCATGGCTACACCTTC. This translates into CASSLDREVHGYTF.

The rearrangement uses TRBV6-6 and TRBJ2-1, with TRBD1 matching 9 bases. The CDR3 has 15 residues. Germline lookup yields CDR1 MNHNY and CDR2 SVGAGI (reference sequence). Trimming removed 4 bases from V and 6 bases from J; junction bases left unmatched: 7. For the CDR3, the DNA is TGTGCCAGCAGTTTAGACAGGGGGATTCGCAATGAGCAGTTCTTC. Encoded protein: CASSLDRGIRNEQFF.

This clonotype was detected once. This rearrangement joins TRBV7-9 to TRBJ2-5; 10 bases map to TRBD2. The V and J ends lost 0 bases and 5 bases, in that order; junction bases with no gene match: 3. In germline, CDR1 is SEHNR, CDR2 FQNEAQ (reference sequence). The CDR3 has 15 amino acids. The CDR3 DNA follows: TGTGCCAGCAGCTTAGCAGCGGGAGGGTGGGAGACCCAGTACTTC. This codes for CASSLAAGGWETQYF.

With respect to this clonotype: A junction boundary mismatches the germline segment, possibly from a read error. V usage is TRBV7-6 and J usage is TRBJ2-3; TRBD2 agrees at 14 bases. Germline V gives CDR1 SGHVS, CDR2 FNYEAQ. The CDR3 extends over 17 amino acids. The DNA for the CDR3 is TGTGCCAGCAGCAGCTCCGGGACTAGCGGGAGACCAGATACGCGGTATTTT. As protein: CASSSSGTSGRPDTRYF.

The rearrangement joins TRBV11-2 to TRBJ2-1; 8 bases agree with TRBD2. This CDR3 is built from 16 residues. Trimming cost V 4 bases and J 5 bases; bases outside gene matches: 10. Germline CDR1 and CDR2: SGHAT and FQNNGV. The CDR3 loop is CASSSSGTSGHNEQFF. The CDR3 DNA follows: TGTGCCAGCAGCTCCTCCGGGACTAGTGGCCACAATGAGCAGTTCTTC.

The chain employs TRBV29-1 and TRBJ2-7, with 14 positions matching TRBD2. Germline CDR1 is SQVTM and CDR2 is ANQGSEA. The CDR3 is 15 residues long. Trimming at V came to 1 base and at J to 6 bases, leaving 5 bases not matched to a gene. CDR3 coding DNA: TGCAGCGTTGAAGGGGGACTAGCGGGAGCCAGCGAGCAGTACTTC. Translation gives CSVEGGLAGASEQYF.

The chain combines TRBV10-3 with TRBJ2-1, with unresolved D. The CDR3 is made up of 13 amino acids. The germline V gene has CDR1 ENHRY and CDR2 SYGVKD. The V end lost 2 bases, the J end lost 7 bases, and 9 bases lay between the germline ends. CDR3 sequence reads: CAISEKPLNEQFF. For the CDR3, the DNA is TGTGCCATCAGTGAGAAACCCCTGAATGAGCAGTTCTTC.

The chain links TRBV7-8 to TRBJ2-1; possible D gene TRBD2, 5 bases. CDR1 is SGHVS and CDR2 is FQNEAQ in the germline V gene. The CDR3 sequence is 13 residues long. Trimming shortened V by 3 bases and J by 5 bases, and 8 bases separated the two germline ends. CDR3 sequence: CASSFDGNNEQFF. The CDR3, as DNA: TGTGCCAGCAGCTTTGACGGGAACAATGAGCAGTTCTTC.

This chain links TRBV20-1 with TRBJ2-7; 7 nucleotides agree with TRBD1. Germline V gene sequence: CDR1 DFQATT, CDR2 SNEGSKA (reference sequence). V shed 0 bases and J 5 bases; nucleotides not matched to a gene: 10. The CDR3 covers 15 residues. The CDR3 DNA reads as TGCAGTGCTAGAGACCCGACAGGGATCGTCGACGAGCAGTACTTC. Translation: CSARDPTGIVDEQYF.

This clonotype has just a few counts. This chain uses TRBV6-5 with TRBJ1-3, with D hard to call. The ends were cut back, 0 bases at V and 5 bases at J, with 11 bases in the middle. This CDR3 comprises 15 residues. CDR1 is MNHEY and CDR2 is SVGAGI in the germline V gene. CDR3 sequence reads: CASSYSTRFRNTIYF. Here the CDR3 DNA reads TGTGCCAGCAGTTACTCGACACGGTTCAGAAACACCATATATTTT.

This CDR3 is CASSLWDQPQHF. In DNA form, the CDR3 reads TGTGCCAGCAGTTTATGGGATCAGCCCCAGCATTTT. The chain has TRBV27 and TRBJ1-5; D unresolved. This CDR3 is built from 12 residues. Trimming removed 1 base at V and 5 bases at J, with 3 bases between. CDR1 is MNHEY, CDR2 SMNVEV, per germline (reference sequence).

As regards this clonotype: Mismatch with germline at one junction end may stem from a read error. The chain is built from TRBV6-1 and TRBJ2-1; 7 bases align to TRBD1. The germline V gene has CDR1 MNHNS and CDR2 SASEGT. The CDR3 consists of 15 residues. The CDR3 coding sequence is TGTGCCAGCACTGAAGACAGGGTTAGCGACAATGAGCAGTTCTTC. This translates into CASTEDRVSDNEQFF.

This rearrangement joins TRBV9 to TRBJ1-1, with TRBD1 matching over 7 bases. Looked up from germline, CDR1 is SGDLS and CDR2 is YYNGEE. The CDR3 extends over 14 amino acids. Trimming took 3 bases from V and 6 from J; bases not matched to a gene: 8. The CDR3 nucleotides read TGTGCCAGCAGCGGAGGGACAGTCCGATCTGAAGCTTTCTTT. Amino acid sequence: CASSGGTVRSEAFF.

This clonotype was counted only a few times. The chain links TRBV6-5 to TRBJ2-2; no clear D gene. CDR1 is MNHEY and CDR2 is SVGAGI in the germline V gene. V was pared by 2 bases and J by 7 bases, with 8 bases between. The CDR3 covers 13 residues. CDR3: CASSYKGFGELFF. The CDR3 coding sequence is TGTGCCAGCAGTTACAAGGGTTTCGGGGAGCTGTTTTTT.

This clonotype was observed a single time. The V call is TRBV7-9, the J call TRBJ2-1; 10 bases fit TRBD2. CDR1 SEHNR and CDR2 FQNEAQ come from the germline V gene (reference sequence). This CDR3 region has 15 residues. V lost 5 bases to trimming and J lost 5 bases; unmatched junction nucleotides: 6. The CDR3 nucleotides read TGTGCCAGCAGCAATAGCGGGAGGACTCACAATGAGCAGTTCTTC. It yields the protein CASSNSGRTHNEQFF. The full variable domain, rest sourced from reference TRBV7-9 and TRBJ2-1, is DTGVSQNPRHKITKRGQNVTFRCDPISEHNRLYWYRQTLGQGPEFLTYFQNEAQLEKSRLLSDRFSAERPKGSFSTLEIQRTEQGDSAMYLCASSNSGRTHNEQFFGPGTRLTVL.

The V call is TRBV25-1, the J call TRBJ2-5; D is unresolved. V shed 3 bases and J shed 5 bases, with 4 bases lying between them. The CDR3 sequence is 11 residues long. CDR1 is MGHDK, CDR2 SYGVNS, per germline. CDR3 sequence (DNA): TGTGCCAGCAGTGAGGTTGAGACCCAGTACTTC. Its protein product is CASSEVETQYF.

The chain recombines TRBV7-2 with TRBJ2-7, with a tentative D call TRBD1 (5 bases). The CDR3 has 11 residues. V dropped 7 bases and J dropped 6 bases, with 10 bases sitting between them. Germline lookup yields CDR1 SGHTA and CDR2 FQGNSA. The CDR3 loop reads CASTPGPEQYF. CDR3 nucleotides: TGTGCCAGCACCCCAGGGCCCGAGCAGTACTTC.

This chain connects TRBV9 to TRBJ1-2; no reliable D call. Trimming cost V 3 bases and J 4 bases, with 22 bases left between them. CDR1 is SGDLS, CDR2 YYNGEE, per germline. The CDR3 has 17 amino acids. The CDR3 coding sequence is TGTGCCAGCAGCGACCGTGCCGGGCCTGAGCGCTCCTATGGCTACACCTTC. This gives the protein CASSDRAGPERSYGYTF.

The rearrangement links TRBV28 to TRBJ2-1; 10 bases agree with TRBD2. CDR1 MDHEN and CDR2 SYDVKM come from the germline V gene. This CDR3 has 13 amino acids. V was clipped by 8 bases and J by 7 bases; unmatched bases: 5. CDR3 bases: TGTGCCAGCGGAATGGGACTAGCGAATGAGCAGTTCTTC. It codes for CASGMGLANEQFF.